The clone carrying this T cell receptor (beta chain) was found many times. No antigen is known for it. The CDR3 end falls 3 residues outside the read, so it is completed with the germline J gene. TCRdb's copy holds only in-frame clones and misses some; the assay was immunoSEQ multiplex PCR. The sample was found to contain about 81,000 clones, and every one recurs. V lost 0 bases and J lost 0, with 13 bases in between. The CDR3 extends over 17 amino acids. Germline V gene lookup returns CDR1 SGHRS and CDR2 YFSETQ. Caucasian heritage predominated among both patients and controls. These data belong to a study of T cell clonality in common variable immunodeficiency. Broader study findings: In common variable immunodeficiency, TCR beta chains reportedly carried fewer deletions and N-nucleotide insertions. Shared TCRbeta clones were fewer between CVID subjects than controls.

This sequence joins TRBV5-1 and TRBJ1-3; D is unresolved. The source is a person aged 18 to 75 in good health. The sequencing sample was made of peripheral blood mononuclear cells. The CDR3 loop reads CASSLGIGLPSGNTIYF. The sequenced CDR3 bases are TGCGCCAGCAGCTTGGGTATAGGGCTACCCTCTGGAAACACC.